The T cell receptor beta chain under discussion was sequenced for a study of beta chain features in type 1 diabetes. Study results and limitations: Patients' naive, central memory and regulatory TCRB repertoires appeared more alike than those of healthy donors.

A note on this clone: Antigen unknown.

Expressed TCRB transcripts were sequenced after all isolated RNA was converted to cDNA. Samples of naive, central memory and regulatory T cells yielded a mean of around 3.8 million reads. The repertoire was sequenced with immunoSEQ multiplex PCR; TCRdb's copy has only in-frame clones and lacks some. The sample includes some 150,000 clones, 11% seen only once; the top ten take around 2.1%. V shed 6 bases and J 3 bases; nucleotides not matched to a gene: 16. Germline-derived CDR1 and CDR2 are MNHEY and SMNVEV (reference sequence). The CDR3 is 17 residues long. This receptor was taken from a man in his late teens or twenties in good health. The chain links TRBV27 to TRBJ2-7, with 8 bases that match TRBD1. The specimen was central memory CD4+ T cells from blood. CDR3: CASSSPTRDRPDYEQYF. The CDR3 nucleotides are TGTGCCAGCAGCTCTCCAACTAGGGACAGGCCCGACTACGAGCAGTACTTC.